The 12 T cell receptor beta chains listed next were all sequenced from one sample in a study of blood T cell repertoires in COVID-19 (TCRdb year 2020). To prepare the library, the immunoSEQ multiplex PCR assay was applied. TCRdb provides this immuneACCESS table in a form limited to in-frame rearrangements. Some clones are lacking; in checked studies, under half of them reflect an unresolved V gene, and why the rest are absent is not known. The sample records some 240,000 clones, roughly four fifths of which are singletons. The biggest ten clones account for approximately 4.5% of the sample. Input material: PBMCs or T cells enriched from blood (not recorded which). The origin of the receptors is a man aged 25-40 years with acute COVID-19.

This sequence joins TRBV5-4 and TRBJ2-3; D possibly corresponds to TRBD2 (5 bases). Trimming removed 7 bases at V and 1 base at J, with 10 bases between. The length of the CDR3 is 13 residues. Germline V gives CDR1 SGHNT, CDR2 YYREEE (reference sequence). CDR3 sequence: CASGSRGTDTQYF. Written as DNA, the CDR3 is TGTGCCAGCGGGAGCCGGGGCACAGATACGCAGTATTTT.

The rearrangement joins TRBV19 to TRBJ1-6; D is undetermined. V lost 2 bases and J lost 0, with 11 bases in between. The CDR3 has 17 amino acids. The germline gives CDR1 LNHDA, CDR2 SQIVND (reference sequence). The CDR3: CASSITTGSSYNSPLHF. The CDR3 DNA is TGTGCCAGTAGTATAACGACGGGGAGCTCCTATAATTCACCCCTCCACTTT. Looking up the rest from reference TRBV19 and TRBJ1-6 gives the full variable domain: DGGITQSPKYLFRKEGQNVTLSCEQNLNHDAMYWYRQDPGQGLRLIYYSQIVNDFQKGDIAEGYSVSREKKESFPLTVTSAQKNPTAFYLCASSITTGSSYNSPLHFGNGTRLTVT.

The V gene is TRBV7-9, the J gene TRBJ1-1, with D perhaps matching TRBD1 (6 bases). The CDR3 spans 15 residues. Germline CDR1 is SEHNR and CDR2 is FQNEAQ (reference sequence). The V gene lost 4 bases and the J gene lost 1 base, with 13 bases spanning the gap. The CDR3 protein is CASSSQQGRNTEAFF. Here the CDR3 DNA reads TGTGCCAGCAGCTCCCAACAGGGTAGGAACACTGAAGCTTTCTTT.

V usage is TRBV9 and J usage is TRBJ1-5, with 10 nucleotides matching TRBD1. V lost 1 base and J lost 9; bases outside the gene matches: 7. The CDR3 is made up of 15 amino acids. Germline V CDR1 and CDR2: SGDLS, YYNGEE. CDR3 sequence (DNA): TGTGCCAGCAGCGTAACCGGGACAGGGGATGGGCCCCAGCATTTT. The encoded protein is CASSVTGTGDGPQHF.

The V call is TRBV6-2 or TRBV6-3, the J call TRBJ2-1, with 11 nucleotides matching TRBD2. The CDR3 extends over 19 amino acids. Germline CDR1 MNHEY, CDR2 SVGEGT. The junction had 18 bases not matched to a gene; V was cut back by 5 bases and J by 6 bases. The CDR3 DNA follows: TGTGCCAGCAGTCAAACTCACCTTTTAGCGGGAGGGCCCCCCAATGAGCAGTTCTTC. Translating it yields CASSQTHLLAGGPPNEQFF.

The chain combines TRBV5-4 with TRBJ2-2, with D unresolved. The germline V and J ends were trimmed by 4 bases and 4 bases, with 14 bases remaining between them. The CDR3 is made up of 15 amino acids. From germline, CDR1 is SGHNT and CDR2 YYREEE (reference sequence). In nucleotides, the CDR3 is TGTGCCAGCAGCCTAGGCCATTCGGCCACCGGGGAGCTGTTTTTT. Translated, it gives CASSLGHSATGELFF.

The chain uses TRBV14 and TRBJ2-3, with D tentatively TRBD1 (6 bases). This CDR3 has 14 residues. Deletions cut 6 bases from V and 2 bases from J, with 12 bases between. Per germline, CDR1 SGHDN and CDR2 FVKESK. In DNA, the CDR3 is TGTGCCAGCAGGCCGGGACACAACACAGATACGCAGTATTTT. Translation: CASRPGHNTDTQYF. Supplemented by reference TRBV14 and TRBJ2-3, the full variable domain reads EAGVTQFPSHSVIEKGQTVTLRCDPISGHDNLYWYRRVMGKEIKFLLHFVKESKQDESGMPNNRFLAERTGGTYSTLKVQPAELEDSGVYFCASRPGHNTDTQYFGPGTRLTVL.

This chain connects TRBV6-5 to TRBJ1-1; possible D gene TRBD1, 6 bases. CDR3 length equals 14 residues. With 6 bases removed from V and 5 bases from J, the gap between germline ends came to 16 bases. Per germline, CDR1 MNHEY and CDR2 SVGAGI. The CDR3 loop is CASRLGPRGTEAFF. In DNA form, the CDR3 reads TGTGCCAGCAGACTGGGACCGAGGGGGACTGAAGCTTTCTTT.

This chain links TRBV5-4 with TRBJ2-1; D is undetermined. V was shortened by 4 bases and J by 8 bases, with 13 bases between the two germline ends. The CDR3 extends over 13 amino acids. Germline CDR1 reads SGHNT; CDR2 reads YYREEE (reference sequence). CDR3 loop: CASSQVNGDEQFF. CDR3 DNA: TGTGCCAGCAGCCAGGTCAATGGCGATGAGCAGTTCTTC.

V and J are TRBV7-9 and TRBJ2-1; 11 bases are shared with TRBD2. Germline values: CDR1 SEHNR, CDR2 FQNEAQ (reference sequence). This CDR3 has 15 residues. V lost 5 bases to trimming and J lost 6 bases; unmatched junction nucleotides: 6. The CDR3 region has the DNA TGTGCCAGCAGCCAAGGCCTAGCGGGGGGCAATGAGCAGTTCTTC. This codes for CASSQGLAGGNEQFF.

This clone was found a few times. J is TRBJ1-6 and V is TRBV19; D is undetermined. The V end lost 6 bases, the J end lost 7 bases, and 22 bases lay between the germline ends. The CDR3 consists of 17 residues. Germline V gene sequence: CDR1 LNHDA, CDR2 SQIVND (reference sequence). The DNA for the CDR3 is TGTGCCAGTAGCCCAGCCATAGTGGCAGGAGGAAATTCACCCCTCCACTTT. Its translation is CASSPAIVAGGNSPLHF.

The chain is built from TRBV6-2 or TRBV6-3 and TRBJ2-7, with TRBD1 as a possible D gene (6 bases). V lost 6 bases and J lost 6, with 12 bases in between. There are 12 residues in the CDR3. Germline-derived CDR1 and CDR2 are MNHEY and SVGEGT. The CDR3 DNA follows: TGTGCCAGCAGCCAAACAGGGCTCGAGCAGTACGTC. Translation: CASSQTGLEQYV.